These 21 T cell receptor beta chains were sequenced from one sample in a study of patients and donors after allogeneic stem cell transplantation. TCRdb processed the RT-PCR reads anew with MiXCR; each CDR3 protein has one entry. The sample contains about a million distinct CDR3 sequences, about 20% of which appear only once. The source material was blood, either unsorted or a sorted T cell fraction (not recorded which). The receptors shown here come from a human donor who was either an allogeneic HSCT recipient or a stem cell or donor lymphocyte infusion donor (not recorded which). It is not recorded whose cells these are; they may come from a transplant donor.

The chain has TRBV7-9 and TRBJ2-1, with D possibly TRBD1 on 5 matching bases. Germline-derived CDR1 and CDR2 are SEHNR and FQNEAQ (reference sequence). The CDR3 covers 15 residues. V dropped 0 bases and J dropped 7 bases, with 13 bases sitting between them. The CDR3 spells CASSLAWGRSNEQFF. The CDR3 DNA follows: TGTGCCAGCAGCTTAGCGTGGGGCCGAAGTAATGAGCAGTTCTTC.

This clonotype has just a few counts. The chain couples TRBV9 to TRBJ2-7; 7 nucleotides align to TRBD2. Germline V CDR1 and CDR2: SGDLS, YYNGEE. Trimming removed 2 bases from V and 3 bases from J; junction bases left unmatched: 8. This CDR3 has 15 residues. CDR3 protein: CASSVGASGHYEQYF. The CDR3 DNA sequence: TGTGCCAGCAGCGTTGGAGCTAGCGGTCACTACGAGCAGTACTTC.

In its sample, this clonotype was seen a few times. CDR3 nucleotides: TGTGCCAGCAGCCCTAATCCGGGACAGCTAATCATGAACACTGAAGCTTTCTTT. Translating gives CASSPNPGQLIMNTEAFF. This chain uses TRBV7-3 with TRBJ1-1; 7 bases align to TRBD1. The CDR3 is 18 residues long. The J segment lost 0 bases and the V segment lost 5 bases, leaving 15 bases of the junction unmatched. Per the germline V gene, CDR1 is SGHTA and CDR2 is FQGTGA.

CDR3 protein: CASSLGPANEQFF. CDR3 bases: TGTGCCAGCAGCTTAGGCCCGGCAAATGAGCAGTTCTTC. The chain recombines TRBV11-2 with TRBJ2-1; D is undetermined. There are 13 residues in the CDR3. Per the germline V gene, CDR1 is SGHAT and CDR2 is FQNNGV. V lost 1 base, J lost 7 bases, and 8 bases lay in between. The full variable domain, with the rest looked up from reference TRBV11-2 and TRBJ2-1, is EAGVAQSPRYKIIEKRQSVAFWCNPISGHATLYWYQQILGQGPKLLIQFQNNGVVDDSQLPKDRFSAERLKGVDSTLKIQPAKLEDSAVYLCASSLGPANEQFFGPGTRLTVL.

This clonotype was observed a handful of times. This chain uses TRBV4-2 with TRBJ2-7; 7 nucleotides line up with TRBD2. The V gene end was trimmed by 3 bases and the J gene end by 0 bases; junction bases not matched to a gene: 17. The CDR3 extends over 19 amino acids. Per the germline V gene, CDR1 is LGHNA and CDR2 is YNFKEQ. The CDR3 sequence: CASSHLMGTTMTSSYEQYF. CDR3 nucleotides: TGTGCCAGCAGCCACCTCATGGGGACTACTATGACAAGCTCCTACGAGCAGTACTTC.

This chain's CDR3 is CASSLRAVQNQYF. The CDR3 nucleotides are TGTGCCAGCAGTTTAAGGGCGGTCCAAAATCAGTACTTC. This chain links TRBV12-3 or TRBV12-4 with TRBJ2-4; D uncertain. V gave up 2 bases and J gave up 12 bases, with 14 bases separating them. The CDR3 runs to 13 residues.

The chain links TRBV12-3 or TRBV12-4 to TRBJ2-5; D not resolved. The CDR3 sequence is 13 residues long. Trimming took off 3 bases at V and 9 bases at J, with 14 bases between the two ends. The CDR3 DNA reads as TGTGCCAGCAGTTTGTCCCGGCAACTCCCCCAGTACTTC. Protein sequence: CASSLSRQLPQYF.

The chain employs TRBV20-1 and TRBJ2-2, with D perhaps TRBD1 or TRBD2 (5 bases each). CDR3 length: 14 amino acids. CDR1 is DFQATT and CDR2 is SNEGSKA in the germline V gene (reference sequence). V was cut by 0 bases and J by 3 bases, with 8 bases left in between. DNA of the CDR3: TGCAGTGCTAGAGATCGAGGGGACACCGGGGAGCTGTTTTTT. Translation: CSARDRGDTGELFF.

To note about this clonotype: One end of the junction is discordant with germline, which a read error may explain. The J gene is TRBJ1-1, the V gene TRBV12-3 or TRBV12-4; no definite D call. The CDR3 is 14 amino acids. CDR3 nucleotides: TGTGCCAGCAGTTTAGGGGGTGGGAACACTGAAACTTTCTTT. It encodes CASSLGGGNTETFF.

The chain uses TRBV21-1 and TRBJ1-3; TRBD1, as called in the table, went unchecked against the DNA. TRBV21-1 is recorded as a pseudogene. The CDR3 contains 15 residues. The CDR3 region has the DNA TGTGCCAGCACCCGAGACAGGCGCTACGGAAACACCATATATTTT. Translation gives CASTRDRRYGNTIYF.

Of note for this clonotype: The germline gene is not matched at one end of the junction; a read error may be the cause. The chain couples TRBV20-1 to TRBJ2-5; 9 positions match TRBD2. CDR1 is DFQATT, CDR2 SNEGSKA, per germline (reference sequence). The CDR3 length is 14 residues. CDR3 nucleotides: TGCAGTGCTAGTGCCGGCGGGGGGGCAGAGACCCAGAACTTC. It yields the protein CSASAGGGAETQNF.

The genes are TRBV14 and TRBJ2-3, with 10 bases matching TRBD2. V dropped 6 bases and J dropped 6; count of bases not matched to a gene: 6. The CDR3 loop spans 14 amino acids. CDR1 is SGHDN, CDR2 FVKESK, per germline. CDR3 region: CASSPGTSVDTQYF. CDR3 coding DNA: TGTGCCAGCAGTCCCGGGACTAGCGTTGATACGCAGTATTTT.

This clonotype was seen only a few times. This rearrangement joins TRBV4-3 to TRBJ2-2, with D possibly being TRBD1 (6 bases). V lost 5 bases to trimming and J lost 0 bases, with 10 bases between them. Germline lookup yields CDR1 LGHNA and CDR2 YSLEER. CDR3 length: 15 residues. CDR3 coding DNA: TGCGCCAGCAGCACGCGACAGGCGAACACCGGGGAGCTGTTTTTT. Translated, it gives CASSTRQANTGELFF.

The chain is built from TRBV4-1 and TRBJ2-3, with D maybe TRBD1 (6 bases). Germline CDR1 is MGHRA and CDR2 is YSYEKL. There are 15 residues in the CDR3. Trimming took off 2 bases at V and 6 bases at J, with 15 bases between the two ends. The CDR3 DNA sequence: TGCGCCAGCAGCCAATTAGGGACACTGGCGGATACGCAGTATTTT. Translated, it gives CASSQLGTLADTQYF.

This clonotype was observed a handful of times. The chain couples TRBV19 to TRBJ1-1; TRBD1 matches at 8 bases. The CDR3 covers 12 residues. CDR1 is LNHDA and CDR2 is SQIVND in the germline V gene (reference sequence). After removal of 5 bases from V and 9 bases from J, the junction contained 5 bases not matched to a gene. DNA of the CDR3: TGTGCCAGTAGTCACAGGGGGGGACAAGCTTTCTTT. Residues: CASSHRGGQAFF. Combining the CDR3 with reference TRBV19 and TRBJ1-1 gives the whole variable domain DGGITQSPKYLFRKEGQNVTLSCEQNLNHDAMYWYRQDPGQGLRLIYYSQIVNDFQKGDIAEGYSVSREKKESFPLTVTSAQKNPTAFYLCASSHRGGQAFFGQGTRLTVV.

The rearrangement uses TRBV6-5 and TRBJ1-2; TRBD1 is a possible D gene (5 bases). This CDR3 is built from 15 residues. V lost 0 bases, J lost 5 bases, and 13 bases lay in between. The V gene's germline CDR1 is MNHEY and CDR2 SVGAGI. The CDR3 DNA sequence: TGTGCCAGCAGTTACTCGACAGCGGGAGGGTATGGCTACACCTTC. This encodes CASSYSTAGGYGYTF.

This clonotype has just a few counts. The rearrangement joins TRBV28 to TRBJ2-7; TRBD1 agrees at 7 bases. From germline, CDR1 is MDHEN and CDR2 SYDVKM. V shed 6 bases, J shed 7 bases, and the junction held 15 bases outside the gene matches. The CDR3 has 15 residues. The CDR3 protein is CASSSQGQTFREQYF. The CDR3 DNA reads as TGTGCCAGCAGCTCTCAGGGACAGACATTTCGGGAGCAGTACTTC.

The sample holds many counts of this clonotype. The rearrangement joins TRBV7-9 to TRBJ2-7; possible D gene TRBD1, 6 bases. V was trimmed by 6 bases and J by 12 bases, leaving 18 bases between them. Germline V gene sequence: CDR1 SEHNR, CDR2 FQNEAQ (reference sequence). There are 12 residues in the CDR3. The CDR3 protein is CASSLGTIGPYF. The CDR3 coding sequence is TGTGCCAGCAGTTTGGGGACAATCGGTCCGTACTTC.

The chain links TRBV9 to TRBJ1-3; D gene uncertain. CDR1 is SGDLS and CDR2 is YYNGEE in the germline V gene. The CDR3 has 15 residues. The germline V and J ends were trimmed by 3 bases and 0 bases, with 10 bases remaining between them. The CDR3: CASSARLTSGNTIYF. In nucleotides, the CDR3 is TGTGCCAGCAGCGCTCGACTGACCTCTGGAAACACCATATATTTT. Complete variable domain (other parts from reference TRBV9 and TRBJ1-3): DSGVTQTPKHLITATGQRVTLRCSPRSGDLSVYWYQQSLDQGLQFLIQYYNGEERAKGNILERFSAQQFPDLHSELNLSSLELGDSALYFCASSARLTSGNTIYFGEGSWLTVV.

The gene calls are TRBV2 and TRBJ2-7; D possibly matches TRBD1 or TRBD2 (5 bases each). CDR1 and CDR2 from the germline V gene are SNHLY and FYNNEI. Trimming cost V 7 bases and J 2 bases, with 15 bases left between them. This CDR3 spans 14 amino acids. The CDR3 is CASIEEGSTYEQYF. The CDR3 DNA reads as TGTGCCAGCATCGAAGAGGGGTCTACCTACGAGCAGTACTTC.

This clonotype appeared a few times. The chain uses TRBV15 and TRBJ1-1; 7 bases are a match to TRBD1. Germline-derived CDR1 and CDR2 are LNHNV and YYDKDF (reference sequence). The CDR3 has 16 amino acids. The V and J ends lost 1 base and 0 bases, in that order; junction bases with no gene match: 5. In DNA, the CDR3 is TGTGCCACCAGCAGAGGACAGGGTAAAATGAACACTGAAGCTTTCTTT. Residues: CATSRGQGKMNTEAFF.